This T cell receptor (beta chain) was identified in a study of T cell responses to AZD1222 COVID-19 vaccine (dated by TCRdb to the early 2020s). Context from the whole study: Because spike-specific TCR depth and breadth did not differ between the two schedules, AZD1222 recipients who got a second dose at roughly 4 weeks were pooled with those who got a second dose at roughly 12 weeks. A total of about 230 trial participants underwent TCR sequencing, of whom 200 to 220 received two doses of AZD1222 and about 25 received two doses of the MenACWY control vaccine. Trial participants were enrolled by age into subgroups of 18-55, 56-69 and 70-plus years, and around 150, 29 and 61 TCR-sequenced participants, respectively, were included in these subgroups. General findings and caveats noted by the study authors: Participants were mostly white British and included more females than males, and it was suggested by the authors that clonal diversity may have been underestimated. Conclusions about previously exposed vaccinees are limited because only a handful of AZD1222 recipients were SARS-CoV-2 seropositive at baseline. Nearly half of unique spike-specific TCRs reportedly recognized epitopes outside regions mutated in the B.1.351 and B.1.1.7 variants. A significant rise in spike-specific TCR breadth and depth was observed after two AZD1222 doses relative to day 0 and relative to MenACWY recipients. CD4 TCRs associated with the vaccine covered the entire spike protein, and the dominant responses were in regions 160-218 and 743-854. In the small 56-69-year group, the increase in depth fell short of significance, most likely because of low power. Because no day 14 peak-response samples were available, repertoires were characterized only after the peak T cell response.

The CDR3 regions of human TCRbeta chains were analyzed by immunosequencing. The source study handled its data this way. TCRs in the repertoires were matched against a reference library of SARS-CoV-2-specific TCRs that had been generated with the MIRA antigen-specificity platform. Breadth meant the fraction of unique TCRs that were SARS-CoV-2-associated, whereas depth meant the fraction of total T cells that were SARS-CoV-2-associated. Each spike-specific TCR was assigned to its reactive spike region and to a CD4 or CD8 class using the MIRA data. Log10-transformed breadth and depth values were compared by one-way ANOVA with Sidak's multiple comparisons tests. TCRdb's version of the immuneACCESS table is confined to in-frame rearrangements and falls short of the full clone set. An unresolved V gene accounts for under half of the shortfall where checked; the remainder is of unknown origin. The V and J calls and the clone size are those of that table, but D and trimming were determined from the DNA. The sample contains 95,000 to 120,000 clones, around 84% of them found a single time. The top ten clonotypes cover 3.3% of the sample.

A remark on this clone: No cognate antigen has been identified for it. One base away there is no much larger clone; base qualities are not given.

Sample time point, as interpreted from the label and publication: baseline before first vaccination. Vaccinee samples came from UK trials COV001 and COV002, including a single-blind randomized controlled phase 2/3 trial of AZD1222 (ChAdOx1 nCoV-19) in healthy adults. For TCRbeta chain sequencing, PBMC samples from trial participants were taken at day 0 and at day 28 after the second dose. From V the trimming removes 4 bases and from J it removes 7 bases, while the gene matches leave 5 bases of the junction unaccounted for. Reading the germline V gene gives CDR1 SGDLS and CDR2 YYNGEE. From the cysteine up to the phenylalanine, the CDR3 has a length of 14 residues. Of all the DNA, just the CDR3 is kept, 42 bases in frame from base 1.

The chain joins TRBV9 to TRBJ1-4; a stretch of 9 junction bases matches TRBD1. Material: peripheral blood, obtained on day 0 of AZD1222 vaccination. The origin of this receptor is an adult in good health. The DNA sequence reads TGTGCCAGCAGCATAACAGGGGGCGGTGAAAAACTGTTTTTT. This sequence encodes CASSITGGGEKLFF.